The subject of this entry is one TCR beta chain. Ten or more counts support this clonotype. This clone's antigen is unknown. Base qualities are not provided; no much larger clone lies one nucleotide away. A patient counted as having stable Graves' hyperthyroidism if no progression to ophthalmopathy occurred over 18 months of follow-up. The hyperthyroidism patients were between 18 and 65 years old and newly diagnosed, with a disease duration of less than 2 months. Patients with uncontrolled infections, other autoimmune diseases, pregnancy or lactation were excluded. Diagnoses were established on the basis of clinical symptoms, serum thyroxine and TRAb, thyroid ultrasound, and orbital computed tomography. PBMCs were separated from 7.5 to 10 ml of fresh peripheral blood using Ficoll-Paque density gradient centrifugation. Trizol reagent was used to extract total RNA, and RNA quality was then checked on an Agilent 2100 Bioanalyzer.

Taken from the germline V gene, the CDR1 and CDR2 loops are SGDLS and YYNGEE. The CDR3 contains 13 residues, cysteine and phenylalanine counted. Only the CDR3 DNA stays, 39 bases, in frame from base 1. V loses 4 bases of germline sequence and J loses 5 bases, and the interval between the two ends is 12 bases. Amplification of TCR beta CDR3 regions was carried out from RNA transcripts. A first-round RT-PCR of the TCR CDR3 used the HTBI primer set with the Qiagen OneStep RT-PCR kit. Libraries were constructed in a second round of multiplex PCR, after which size selection and purification were performed. The libraries were sequenced on an Illumina HiSeq2000 using paired-end 100 bp reads. The paper's processing steps were these. SOAPnuke was used to process the raw data, removing reads that contained adapters or uncalled bases, had a mean Phred below 15, or lacked an exact match to the constant primer or identifier. High-quality paired reads were merged with COPE v1.2.5, and unique nucleotide sequences were defined as clonotypes. MiTCR v1.1 was used to align the clonotypes against IMGT TRBV, TRBD and TRBJ reference segments. Only V-J combinations with frequency above 0.0001, covering 99% to 99.2% of repertoires, were analysed. The TCS score was defined as the ratio of F50 (clonal expansion) to E x V (chaos), calculated using BLOSUM62-based TCRdist between CDR3 peptides within each V-J. Welch's t-statistics and random forest reduced fewer than 550 V-J features to fewer than 15, which were used in a naive Bayes classifier (R e1071). The similarity between thyroid and blood repertoires was quantified using the Morisita-Horn index. The public reads were run again by TCRdb, first through fastp at Q25 and then through MiXCR, and only productive beta chains were kept. Under each unique CDR3 protein, matching rows form one entry showing the most common genes and DNA. These V and J calls are TCRdb output, not the study's own analysis. This sample gives about 840,000 distinct CDR3 sequences in total; over 35% of them show up just once. The ten largest clones take up over 8% of the sample.

These data originate in a study of T cells in Graves' hyperthyroidism and ophthalmopathy (dated by TCRdb to the late 2010s). Turning to the overall study: Peripheral blood samples were taken at initial diagnosis, before any treatment was given. A discovery cohort of about 95 patients, roughly 43 with Graves' ophthalmopathy and under 60 with stable Graves' hyperthyroidism, was used to find distinguishing TCR V-J signatures. Whether ophthalmopathy could be predicted prospectively was tested in an independent validation cohort made up of under 20 hyperthyroidism patients plus 17 patients who later progressed to ophthalmopathy. For training and testing, the 100 or so patients in the discovery cohort were randomly divided in a 7:3 ratio. Thyroid tissue and blood T-cell repertoires from more than 5 Graves' hyperthyroidism patients were also compared in the study. After blood sampling, hyperthyroidism patients were treated with methimazole at a starting dose of 30 mg daily, and ophthalmopathy patients were treated with high-dose intravenous methylprednisolone. TCR Vbeta CDR3 sequencing of roughly 140 peripheral blood samples (43 ophthalmopathy, approximately 80 hyperthyroidism and around 17 progressor patients) is reported in the paper. Overall results and qualifications from the work: Sample size was not statistically predetermined, and blinding of investigators to group allocation was not performed. Most expanded thyroid clonotypes (frequency above 0.001) were also detected in blood, a finding suggesting that blood repertoires may reflect thyroid immune responses. A 13 V-J signature model separated ophthalmopathy from stable hyperthyroidism, with 87.88% sensitivity and 81% to 83% specificity in cross-validation and 80%/75% in testing. In validation, progression to ophthalmopathy was predicted by the model with 70.59% sensitivity and around 76% specificity, a median of roughly six months before onset.

The sample consisted of blood. The rearranged chain carries TRBV9 and TRBJ1-2; TRBD1 is a possible D gene, resting on 5 matching bases. The receptor's source is a man younger than 30 with Graves' hyperthyroidism. CDR3 reads: CASSPAGLYGYTF. The sequenced DNA is TGTGCCAGCAGCCCCGCGGGACTGTATGGCTACACCTTC.